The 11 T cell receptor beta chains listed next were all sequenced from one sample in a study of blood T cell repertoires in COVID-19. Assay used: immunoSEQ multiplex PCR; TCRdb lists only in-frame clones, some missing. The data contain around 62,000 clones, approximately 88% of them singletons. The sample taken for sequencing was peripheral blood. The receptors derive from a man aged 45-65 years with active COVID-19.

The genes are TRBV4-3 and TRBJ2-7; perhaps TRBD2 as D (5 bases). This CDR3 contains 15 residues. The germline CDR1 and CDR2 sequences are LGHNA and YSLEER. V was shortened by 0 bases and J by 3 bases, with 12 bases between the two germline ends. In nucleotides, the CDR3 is TGCGCCAGCAGCCAAGACCGGGGTCCCATCTACGAGCAGTACTTC. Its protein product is CASSQDRGPIYEQYF.

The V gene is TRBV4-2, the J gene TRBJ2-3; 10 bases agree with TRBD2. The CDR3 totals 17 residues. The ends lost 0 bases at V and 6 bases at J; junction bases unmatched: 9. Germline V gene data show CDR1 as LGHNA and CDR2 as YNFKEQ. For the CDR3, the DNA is TGTGCCAGCAGCCAAGAGGTAGCGGGGGGACTCCTGGATACGCAGTATTTT. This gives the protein CASSQEVAGGLLDTQYF.

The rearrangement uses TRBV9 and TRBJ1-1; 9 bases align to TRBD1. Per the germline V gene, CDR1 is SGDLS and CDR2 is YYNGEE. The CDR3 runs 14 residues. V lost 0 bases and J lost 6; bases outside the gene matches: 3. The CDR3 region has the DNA TGTGCCAGCAGCGTAGGGGGACAGGGTCCTGAAGCTTTCTTT. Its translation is CASSVGGQGPEAFF.

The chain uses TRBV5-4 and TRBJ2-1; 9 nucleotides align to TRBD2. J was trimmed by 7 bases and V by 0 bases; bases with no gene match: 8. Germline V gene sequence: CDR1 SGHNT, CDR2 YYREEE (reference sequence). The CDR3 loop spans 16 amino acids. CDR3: CASSLGLAGRGNEQFF. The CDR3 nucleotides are TGTGCCAGCAGCTTGGGCCTAGCGGGAAGAGGGAATGAGCAGTTCTTC.

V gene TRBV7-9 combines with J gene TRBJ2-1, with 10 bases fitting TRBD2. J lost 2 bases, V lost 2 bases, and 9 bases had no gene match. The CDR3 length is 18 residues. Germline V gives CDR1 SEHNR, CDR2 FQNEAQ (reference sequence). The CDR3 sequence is CASSLPPRLAGAYNEQFF. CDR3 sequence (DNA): TGTGCCAGCAGCTTACCACCTCGACTAGCGGGCGCCTACAATGAGCAGTTCTTC.

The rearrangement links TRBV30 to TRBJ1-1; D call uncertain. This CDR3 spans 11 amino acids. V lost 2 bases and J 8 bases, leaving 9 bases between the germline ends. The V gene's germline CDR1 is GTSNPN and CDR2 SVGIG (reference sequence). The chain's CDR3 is CAWSKRSEAFF. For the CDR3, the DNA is TGTGCCTGGAGTAAACGGTCGGAAGCTTTCTTT.

CDR3 sequence reads: CASSSGSTISPLHF. The DNA of the CDR3 is TGCGCCAGCAGTTCAGGGTCCACGATTTCACCCCTCCACTTT. The rearrangement joins TRBV5-1 to TRBJ1-6; perhaps TRBD1 as D (5 bases). Germline V gene data show CDR1 as SGHRS and CDR2 as YFSETQ. CDR3 length equals 14 residues. V lost 5 bases and J 9 bases, leaving 15 bases between the germline ends.

Written as DNA, the CDR3 is TGTGCCAGCAGCCCCAAAGGGGGCAGCAGCAATGAGCAGTTCTTC. This sequence encodes CASSPKGGSSNEQFF. The rearrangement links TRBV5-6 to TRBJ2-1, with 7 bases matching TRBD1. Germline assignment: CDR1 SGHDT and CDR2 YYEEEE. The junction had 10 bases not matched to a gene; V was cut back by 4 bases and J by 6 bases. The CDR3 has 15 amino acids.

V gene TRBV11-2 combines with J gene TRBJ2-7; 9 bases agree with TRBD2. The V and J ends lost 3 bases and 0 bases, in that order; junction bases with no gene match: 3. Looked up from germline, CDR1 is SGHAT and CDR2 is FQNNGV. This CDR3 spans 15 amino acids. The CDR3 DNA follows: TGTGCCAGCAGCTTGAATAGCGGGAGCTCCTACGAGCAGTACTTC. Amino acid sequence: CASSLNSGSSYEQYF.

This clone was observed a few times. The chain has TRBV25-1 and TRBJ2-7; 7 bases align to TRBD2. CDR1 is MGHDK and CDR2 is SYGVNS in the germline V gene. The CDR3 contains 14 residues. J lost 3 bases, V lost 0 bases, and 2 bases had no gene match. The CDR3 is CASSEYASGYEQYF. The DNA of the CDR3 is TGTGCCAGCAGTGAATACGCTAGCGGCTACGAGCAGTACTTC.

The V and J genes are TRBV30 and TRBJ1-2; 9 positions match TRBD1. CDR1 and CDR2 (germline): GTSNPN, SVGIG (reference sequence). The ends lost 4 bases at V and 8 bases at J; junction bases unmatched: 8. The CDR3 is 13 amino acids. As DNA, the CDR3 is TGTGCCTGGACCCGTTGGACAGGGGACGGCTACACCTTC. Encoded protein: CAWTRWTGDGYTF.